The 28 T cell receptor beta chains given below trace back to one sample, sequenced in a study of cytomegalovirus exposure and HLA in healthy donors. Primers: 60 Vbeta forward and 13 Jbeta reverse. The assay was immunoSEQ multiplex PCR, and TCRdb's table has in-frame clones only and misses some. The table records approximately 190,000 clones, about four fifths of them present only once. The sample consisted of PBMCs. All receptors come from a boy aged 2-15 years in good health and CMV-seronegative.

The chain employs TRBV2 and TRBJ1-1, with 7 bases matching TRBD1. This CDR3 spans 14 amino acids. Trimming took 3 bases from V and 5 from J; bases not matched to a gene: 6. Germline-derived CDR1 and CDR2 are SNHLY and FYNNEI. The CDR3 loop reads CASSDYRGETEAFF. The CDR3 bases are TGTGCCAGCAGTGACTACAGGGGAGAGACTGAAGCTTTCTTT.

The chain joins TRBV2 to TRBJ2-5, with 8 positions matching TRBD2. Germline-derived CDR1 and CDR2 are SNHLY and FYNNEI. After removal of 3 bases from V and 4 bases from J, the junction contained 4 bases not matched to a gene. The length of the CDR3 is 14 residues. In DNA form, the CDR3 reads TGTGCCAGCAGTGATGCTCTAGCGGGAGAGACCCAGTACTTC. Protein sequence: CASSDALAGETQYF.

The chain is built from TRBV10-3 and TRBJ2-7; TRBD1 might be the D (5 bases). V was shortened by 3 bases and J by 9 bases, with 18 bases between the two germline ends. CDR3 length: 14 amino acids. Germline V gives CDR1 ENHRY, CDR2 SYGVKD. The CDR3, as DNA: TGTGCCATCAGTGACCCCGACAGTCCTGGTGGGCAGTACTTC. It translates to CAISDPDSPGGQYF.

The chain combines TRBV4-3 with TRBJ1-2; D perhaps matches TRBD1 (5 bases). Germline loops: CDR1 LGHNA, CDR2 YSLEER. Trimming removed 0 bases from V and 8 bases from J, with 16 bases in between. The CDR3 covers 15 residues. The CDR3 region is CASSQDIGGVVGYTF. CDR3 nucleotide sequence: TGCGCCAGCAGCCAAGATATTGGGGGGGTAGTGGGCTACACCTTC.

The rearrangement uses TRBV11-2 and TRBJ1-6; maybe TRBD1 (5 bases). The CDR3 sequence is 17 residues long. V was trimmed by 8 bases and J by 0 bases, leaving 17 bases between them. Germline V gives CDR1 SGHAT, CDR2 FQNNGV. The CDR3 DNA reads TGTGCCAGCCTACCGGGGGGTGGGAGCTCCTATAATTCACCCCTCCACTTT. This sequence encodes CASLPGGGSSYNSPLHF.

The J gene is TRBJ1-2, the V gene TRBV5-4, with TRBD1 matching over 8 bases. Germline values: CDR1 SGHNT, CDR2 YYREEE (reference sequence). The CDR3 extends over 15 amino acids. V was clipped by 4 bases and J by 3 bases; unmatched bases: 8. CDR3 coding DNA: TGTGCCAGCAGCAAAGGACAGGGCAAATACTATGGCTACACCTTC. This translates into CASSKGQGKYYGYTF. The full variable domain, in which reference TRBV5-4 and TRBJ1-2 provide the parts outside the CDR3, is ETGVTQSPTHLIKTRGQQVTLRCSSQSGHNTVSWYQQALGQGPQFIFQYYREEENGRGNFPPRFSGLQFPNYSSELNVNALELDDSALYLCASSKGQGKYYGYTFGSGTRLTVV.

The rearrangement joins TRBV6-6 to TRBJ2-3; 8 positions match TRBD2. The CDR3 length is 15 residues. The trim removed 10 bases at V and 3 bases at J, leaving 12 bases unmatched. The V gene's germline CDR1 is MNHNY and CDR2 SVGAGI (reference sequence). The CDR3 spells CATTLRGGETDTQYF. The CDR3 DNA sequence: TGTGCCACCACGCTCCGGGGGGGCGAGACAGATACGCAGTATTTT.

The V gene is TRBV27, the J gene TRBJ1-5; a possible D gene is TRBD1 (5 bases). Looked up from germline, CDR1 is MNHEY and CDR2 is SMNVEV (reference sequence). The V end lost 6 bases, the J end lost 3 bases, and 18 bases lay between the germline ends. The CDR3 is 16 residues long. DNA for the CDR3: TGTGCCAGCAGCCCAGAGCGGGCAGGGTACAATCAGCCCCAGCATTTT. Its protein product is CASSPERAGYNQPQHF.

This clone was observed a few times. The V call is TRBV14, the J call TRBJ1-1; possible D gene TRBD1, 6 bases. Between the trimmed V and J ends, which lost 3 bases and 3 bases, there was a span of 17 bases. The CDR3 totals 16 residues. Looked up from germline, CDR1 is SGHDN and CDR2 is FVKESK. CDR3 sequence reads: CASSHPLRGGHTEAFF. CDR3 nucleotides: TGTGCCAGCAGCCACCCGCTTCGAGGGGGTCACACTGAAGCTTTCTTT.

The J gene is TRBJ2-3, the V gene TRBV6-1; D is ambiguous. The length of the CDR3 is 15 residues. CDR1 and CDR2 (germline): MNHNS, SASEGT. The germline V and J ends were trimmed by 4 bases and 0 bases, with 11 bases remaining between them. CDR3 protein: CASSAQVHSTDTQYF. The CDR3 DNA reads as TGTGCCAGCAGTGCGCAGGTCCATAGCACAGATACGCAGTATTTT.

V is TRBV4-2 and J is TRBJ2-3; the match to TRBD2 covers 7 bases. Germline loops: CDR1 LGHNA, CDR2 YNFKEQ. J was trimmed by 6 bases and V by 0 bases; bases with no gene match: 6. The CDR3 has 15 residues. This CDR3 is CASSQDDAGVDTQYF. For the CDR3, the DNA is TGTGCCAGCAGCCAAGATGACGCGGGGGTGGATACGCAGTATTTT.

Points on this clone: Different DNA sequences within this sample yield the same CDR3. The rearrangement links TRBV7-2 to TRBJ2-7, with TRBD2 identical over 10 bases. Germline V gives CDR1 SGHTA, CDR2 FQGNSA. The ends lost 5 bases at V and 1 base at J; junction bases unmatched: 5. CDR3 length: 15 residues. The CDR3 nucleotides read TGTGCCAGCAGCCTGTTAGCGGGGGGATCCTACGAGCAGTACTTC. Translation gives CASSLLAGGSYEQYF.

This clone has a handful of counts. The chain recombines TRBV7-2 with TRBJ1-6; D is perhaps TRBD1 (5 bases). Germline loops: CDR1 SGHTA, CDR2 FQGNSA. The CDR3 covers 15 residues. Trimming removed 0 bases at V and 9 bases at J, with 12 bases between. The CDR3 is CASSLAVSGLSPLHF. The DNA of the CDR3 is TGTGCCAGCAGCTTAGCTGTCTCGGGACTTTCACCCCTCCACTTT.

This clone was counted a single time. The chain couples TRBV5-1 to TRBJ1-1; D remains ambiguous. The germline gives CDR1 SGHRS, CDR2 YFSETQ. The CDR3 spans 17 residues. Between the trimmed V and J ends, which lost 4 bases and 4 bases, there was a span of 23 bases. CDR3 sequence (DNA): TGCGCCAGCAGCAAAATCCCCCCGCGAGGCGGTCGCACTGAAGCTTTCTTT. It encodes CASSKIPPRGGRTEAFF.

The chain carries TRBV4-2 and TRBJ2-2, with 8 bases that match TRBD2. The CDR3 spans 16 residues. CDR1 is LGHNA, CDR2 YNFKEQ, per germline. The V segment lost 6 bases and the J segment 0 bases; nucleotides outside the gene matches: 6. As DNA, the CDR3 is TGTGCCAGCAGTCCCTTCGGGGGGGCGAACACCGGGGAGCTGTTTTTT. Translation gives CASSPFGGANTGELFF.

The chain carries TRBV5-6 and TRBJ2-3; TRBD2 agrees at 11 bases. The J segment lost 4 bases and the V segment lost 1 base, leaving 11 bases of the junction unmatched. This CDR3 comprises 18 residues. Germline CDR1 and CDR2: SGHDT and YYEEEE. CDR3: CASSLLAGGPVGSDTQYF. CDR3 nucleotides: TGTGCCAGCAGCTTGTTAGCGGGGGGGCCGGTCGGATCAGATACGCAGTATTTT. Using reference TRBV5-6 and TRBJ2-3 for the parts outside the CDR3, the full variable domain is DAGVTQSPTHLIKTRGQQVTLRCSPKSGHDTVSWYQQALGQGPQFIFQYYEEEERQRGNFPDRFSGHQFPNYSSELNVNALLLGDSALYLCASSLLAGGPVGSDTQYFGPGTRLTVL.

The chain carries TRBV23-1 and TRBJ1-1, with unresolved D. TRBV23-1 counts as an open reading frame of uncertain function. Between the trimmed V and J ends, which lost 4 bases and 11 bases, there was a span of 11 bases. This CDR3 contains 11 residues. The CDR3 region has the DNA TGCGCCAGCAGTCTCTCTCTCGGGGCTTTCTTT. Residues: CASSLSLGAFF.

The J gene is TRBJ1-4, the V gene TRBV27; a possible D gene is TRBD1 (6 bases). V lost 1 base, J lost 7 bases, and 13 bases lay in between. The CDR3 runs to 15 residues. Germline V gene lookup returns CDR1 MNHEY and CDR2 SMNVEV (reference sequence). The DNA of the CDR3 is TGTGCCAGCAGTTTATGGGGGGGGGCAGGTGAAAAACTGTTTTTT. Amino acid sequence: CASSLWGGAGEKLFF.

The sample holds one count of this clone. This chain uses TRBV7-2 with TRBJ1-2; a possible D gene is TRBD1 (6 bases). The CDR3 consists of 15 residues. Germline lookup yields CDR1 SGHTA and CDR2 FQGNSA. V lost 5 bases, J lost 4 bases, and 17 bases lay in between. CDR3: CASSPLQGGIYGYTF. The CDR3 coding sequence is TGTGCCAGCAGCCCTCTACAGGGTGGGATCTATGGCTACACCTTC.

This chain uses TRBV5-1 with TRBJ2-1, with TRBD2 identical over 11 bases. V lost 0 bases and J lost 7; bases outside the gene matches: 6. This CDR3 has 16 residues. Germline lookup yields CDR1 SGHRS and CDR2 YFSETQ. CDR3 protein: CASSLATSGVWNEQFF. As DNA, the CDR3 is TGCGCCAGCAGCTTGGCGACTAGCGGGGTTTGGAATGAGCAGTTCTTC.

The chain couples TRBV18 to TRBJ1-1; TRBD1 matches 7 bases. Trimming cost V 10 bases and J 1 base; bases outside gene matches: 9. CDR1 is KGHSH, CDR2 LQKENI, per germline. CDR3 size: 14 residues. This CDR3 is CATETGIGNTEAFF. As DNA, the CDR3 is TGTGCCACCGAGACAGGGATCGGGAACACTGAAGCTTTCTTT.

The CDR3 loop is CATSRDTISYEQYF. The CDR3 coding sequence is TGTGCCACCAGCAGAGACACAATCTCCTACGAGCAGTACTTC. The chain is built from TRBV15 and TRBJ2-7; no definite D call. Germline loops: CDR1 LNHNV, CDR2 YYDKDF (reference sequence). V lost 0 bases and J lost 0, with 6 bases in between. This CDR3 is built from 14 residues.

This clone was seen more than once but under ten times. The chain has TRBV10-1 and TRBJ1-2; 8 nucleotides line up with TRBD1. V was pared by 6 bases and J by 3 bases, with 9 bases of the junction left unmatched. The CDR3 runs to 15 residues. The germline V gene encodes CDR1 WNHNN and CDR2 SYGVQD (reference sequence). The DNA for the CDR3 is TGCGCCAGCAGGGAAGACAGGGGTCGGCACTATGGCTACACCTTC. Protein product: CASREDRGRHYGYTF.

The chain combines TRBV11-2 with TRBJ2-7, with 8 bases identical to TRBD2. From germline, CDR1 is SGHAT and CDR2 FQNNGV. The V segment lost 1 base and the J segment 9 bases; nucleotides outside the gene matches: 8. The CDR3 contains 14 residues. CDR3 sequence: CASSLARGAYSQYF. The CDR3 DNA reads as TGTGCCAGCAGCTTAGCGCGGGGGGCCTACTCGCAGTACTTC.

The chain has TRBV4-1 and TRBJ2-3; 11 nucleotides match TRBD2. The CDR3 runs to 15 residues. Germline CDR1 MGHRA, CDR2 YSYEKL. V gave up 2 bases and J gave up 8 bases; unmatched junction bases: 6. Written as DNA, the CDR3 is TGCGCCAGCAGCCAACTGACTAGCGGGGATTCTACGCAGTATTTT. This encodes CASSQLTSGDSTQYF.

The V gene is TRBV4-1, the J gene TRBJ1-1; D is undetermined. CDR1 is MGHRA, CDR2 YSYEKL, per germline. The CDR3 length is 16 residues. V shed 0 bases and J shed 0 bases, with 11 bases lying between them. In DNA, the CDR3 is TGCGCCAGCAGCCAAGAGCCCTTTCAGTTGAACACTGAAGCTTTCTTT. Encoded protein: CASSQEPFQLNTEAFF.

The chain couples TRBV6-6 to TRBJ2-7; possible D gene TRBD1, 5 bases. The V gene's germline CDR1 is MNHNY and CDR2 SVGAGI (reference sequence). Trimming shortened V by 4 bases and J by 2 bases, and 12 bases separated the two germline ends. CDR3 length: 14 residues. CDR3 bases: TGTGCCAGCAGTTCCGAGACAGTAACCTACGAGCAGTACTTC. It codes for CASSSETVTYEQYF.

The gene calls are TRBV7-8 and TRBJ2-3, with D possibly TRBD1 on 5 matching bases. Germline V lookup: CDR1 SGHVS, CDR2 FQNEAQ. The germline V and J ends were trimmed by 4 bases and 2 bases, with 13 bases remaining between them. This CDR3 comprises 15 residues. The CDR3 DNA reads TGTGCCAGCAGCTACCGACAGCCCCACACAGATACGCAGTATTTT. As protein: CASSYRQPHTDTQYF.